The clone carrying this TCR beta chain was detected only a few times. A sample-barcoded 5' primer and a J-beta primer mix were used in a second PCR of roughly 6 to 11 cycles. One entry per CDR3 protein results from TCRdb running MiXCR on the 5' RACE reads. The table records 1.6 million or so distinct CDR3 sequences, about 31% of them present only once. The junction had 3 bases not matched to a gene; V was cut back by 1 base and J by 2 bases. The CDR3 extends over 15 amino acids. Germline V gene data show CDR1 as MGHRA and CDR2 as YSYEKL. The data were obtained in a study of blood T cells in healthy people across ages.

This receptor was taken from a woman in her twenties or thirties in good health. Input material: blood. The V call is TRBV4-1, the J call TRBJ2-3, with TRBD1 matching over 7 bases. CDR3 protein: CASSQGTGYTDTQYF. CDR3 coding DNA: TGCGCCAGCAGCCAAGGGACAGGCTACACAGATACGCAGTATTTT.